What follows are 4 T cell receptor beta chains derived from one specimen sequenced in a study of shared clonotypes between healthy human individuals. Sequencing used immunoSEQ multiplex PCR; TCRdb keeps in-frame clones, though not all of them. The sample holds around 2.3 million clones, 90% to 96% seen once. Sequencing was done on a sample of naive CD4+ T cells sorted from blood. Described subset: CD45RA+ positively selected. The receptors here all came from a young man in good health.

The rearrangement links TRBV5-1 to TRBJ2-3, with 9 bases lining up with TRBD2. Germline CDR1 is SGHRS and CDR2 is YFSETQ. With V trimmed by 1 base and J by 4 bases, 7 bases remained unmatched. This CDR3 is built from 16 residues. This CDR3 is CASSLNSRGGPDTQYF. CDR3 sequence (DNA): TGCGCCAGCAGCTTGAACTCGCGGGGGGGCCCAGATACGCAGTATTTT.

V usage is TRBV10-1 and J usage is TRBJ2-3, with 8 bases matching TRBD2. The V gene's germline CDR1 is WNHNN and CDR2 SYGVQD (reference sequence). Unmatched junction bases numbered 2, after V lost 2 bases and J lost 4 bases. This CDR3 is 14 amino acids long. CDR3 bases: TGCGCCAGCAGTGAGGCGGGGGGAGCAGATACGCAGTATTTT. It yields the protein CASSEAGGADTQYF.

This clone was detected once. The chain carries TRBV2 and TRBJ1-2; no definite D call. V dropped 0 bases and J dropped 1 base, with 6 bases sitting between them. The CDR3 loop spans 14 amino acids. Germline CDR1 reads SNHLY; CDR2 reads FYNNEI. CDR3 loop: CASSEALGNYGYTF. The CDR3, as DNA: TGTGCCAGCAGTGAAGCGCTGGGTAACTATGGCTACACCTTC.

The chain has TRBV6-4 and TRBJ1-6; the D is unclear. The CDR3 is 13 residues long. The V and J ends lost 6 bases and 13 bases respectively, with 16 bases between them. Germline V CDR1 and CDR2: MRHNA, SNTAGT. In DNA, the CDR3 is TGTGCCAGCAGAGGTAGTCCCGAATCTCCCCTCCACTTT. Translating it yields CASRGSPESPLHF.